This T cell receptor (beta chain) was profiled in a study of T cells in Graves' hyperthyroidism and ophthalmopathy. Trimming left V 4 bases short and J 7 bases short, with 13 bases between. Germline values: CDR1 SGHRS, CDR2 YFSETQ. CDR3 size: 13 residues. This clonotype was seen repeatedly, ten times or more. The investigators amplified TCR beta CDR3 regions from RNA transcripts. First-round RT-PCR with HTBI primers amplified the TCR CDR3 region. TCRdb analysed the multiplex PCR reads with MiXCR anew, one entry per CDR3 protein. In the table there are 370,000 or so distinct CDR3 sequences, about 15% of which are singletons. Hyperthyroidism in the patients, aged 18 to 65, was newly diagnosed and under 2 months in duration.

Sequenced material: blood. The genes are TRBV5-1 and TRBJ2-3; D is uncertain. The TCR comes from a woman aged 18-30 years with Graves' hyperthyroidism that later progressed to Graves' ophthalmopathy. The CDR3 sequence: CASSPQLENTQYF. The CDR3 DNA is TGCGCCAGCAGCCCGCAATTGGAGAATACGCAGTATTTT. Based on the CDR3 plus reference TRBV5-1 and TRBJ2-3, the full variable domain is KAGVTQTPRYLIKTRGQQVTLSCSPISGHRSVSWYQQTPGQGLQFLFEYFSETQRNKGNFPGRFSGRQFSNSRSEMNVSTLELGDSALYLCASSPQLENTQYFGPGTRLTVL.